The entry below gives a single T cell receptor beta chain sequence along with its context. Antigen unknown. Documented treatment: some 20 received Ad26.COV2.S at low or high dose, single or two shots; 5 received placebo; per-sample allocation not given. Specimens were obtained on day 63 following the first vaccine or placebo injection. This person who donated was an adult of 18-55 years in Boston. The assay was immunoSEQ multiplex PCR, and TCRdb's table has in-frame clones only and misses some. Of fewer than 400,000 clones in the sample, approximately 86% were seen once. The data originate from a study of Ad26.COV2.S vaccination and SARS-CoV-2 variants. Across the study: Recipients of Ad26.COV2.S got it intramuscularly, once or twice 56 days apart.

Regarding the study as a whole: Vaccine recipients had higher spike-specific TCR breadth than placebo recipients. The TCR breadth and depth analyses may have understated or missed part of the total T cell responses.

The sequenced sample was peripheral blood, obtained in a trial of Ad26.COV2.S vaccine versus placebo. The sequence came from a person between 18 and 60 years old who received the Ad26.COV2.S COVID-19 vaccine or a placebo.

The CDR3: CASSQPKNGQVDGYTF. The CDR3 DNA follows: TGCGCCAGCAGCCAACCAAAAAACGGACAGGTCGATGGCTACACCTTC. The rearrangement links TRBV4-1 to TRBJ1-2; 7 bases agree with TRBD1. Germline V gene sequence: CDR1 MGHRA, CDR2 YSYEKL. The CDR3 extends over 16 amino acids. J was trimmed by 6 bases and V by 2 bases; bases with no gene match: 12.